This T cell receptor beta chain derives from a study of blood T cell repertoires in COVID-19. Overall study: COVID-19 samples, acute and convalescent, were from the United States, Italy and Spain. T cells, B-cell-depleted T cells, or PBMCs supplied cDNA or gDNA.

CDR1 and CDR2 (germline): MNHEY, SVGAGI. Trimming at V came to 10 bases and at J to 10 bases, leaving 15 bases not matched to a gene. CDR3 size: 13 residues. As originally analysed: Amplification of reference gene primers provided the estimated nucleated cell counts. TCRdb's table, derived via immunoSEQ multiplex PCR, lists solely in-frame clones and lacks some. V and J calls and clone size are as listed in that table; D and trimming were resolved from the DNA. Of 25,000 to 40,000 clones listed, 80% to 90% are singletons. The V call is TRBV6-5, the J call TRBJ1-1; 7 nucleotides agree with TRBD1. The specimen sequenced was peripheral blood. The receptor's source is a man aged 55-75 years with active COVID-19. CDR3 nucleotide sequence: TGTGCCACCCAGGACAGAGAGCGGACAGGAGCTTTCTTT. Its translation: CATQDRERTGAFF.